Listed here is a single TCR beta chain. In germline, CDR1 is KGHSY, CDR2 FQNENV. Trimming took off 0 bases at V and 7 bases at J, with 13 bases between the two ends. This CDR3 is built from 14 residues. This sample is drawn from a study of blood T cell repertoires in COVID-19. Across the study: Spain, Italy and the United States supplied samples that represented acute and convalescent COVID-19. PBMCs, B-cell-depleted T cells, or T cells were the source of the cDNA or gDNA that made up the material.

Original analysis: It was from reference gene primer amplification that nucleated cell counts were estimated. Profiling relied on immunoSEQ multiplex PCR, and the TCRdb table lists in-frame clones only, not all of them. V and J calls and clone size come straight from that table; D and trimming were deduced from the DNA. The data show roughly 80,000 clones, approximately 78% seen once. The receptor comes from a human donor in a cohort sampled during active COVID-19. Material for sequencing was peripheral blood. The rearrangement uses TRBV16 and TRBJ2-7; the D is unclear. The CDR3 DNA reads TGTGCCAGCAGCCAATCGAGGATCTCAAGAGAGCAGTACTTC. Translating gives CASSQSRISREQYF.